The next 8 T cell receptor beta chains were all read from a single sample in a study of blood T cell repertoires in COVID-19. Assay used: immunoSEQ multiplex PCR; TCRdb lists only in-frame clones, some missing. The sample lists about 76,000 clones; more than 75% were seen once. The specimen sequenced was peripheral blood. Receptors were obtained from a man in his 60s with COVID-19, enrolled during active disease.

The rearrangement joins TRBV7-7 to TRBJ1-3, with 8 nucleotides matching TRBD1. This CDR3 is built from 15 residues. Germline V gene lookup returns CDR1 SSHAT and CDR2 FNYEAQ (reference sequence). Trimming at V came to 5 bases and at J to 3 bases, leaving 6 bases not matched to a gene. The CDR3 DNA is TGTGCCAGCAGCATAGGACAGGGCGATGGAAACACCATATATTTT. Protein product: CASSIGQGDGNTIYF.

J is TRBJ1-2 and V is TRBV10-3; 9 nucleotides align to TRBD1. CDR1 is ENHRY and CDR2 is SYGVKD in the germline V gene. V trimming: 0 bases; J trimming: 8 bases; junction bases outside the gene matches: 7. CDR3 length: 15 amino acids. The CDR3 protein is CAISESTGGLRGYTF. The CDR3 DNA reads TGTGCCATCAGTGAGTCGACAGGGGGATTAAGAGGCTACACCTTC.

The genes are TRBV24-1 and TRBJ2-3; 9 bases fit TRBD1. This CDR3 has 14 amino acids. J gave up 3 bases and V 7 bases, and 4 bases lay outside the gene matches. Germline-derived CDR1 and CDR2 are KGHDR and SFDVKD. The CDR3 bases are TGTGCCACCAGCGGGACAGGGAGGACAGATACGCAGTATTTT. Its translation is CATSGTGRTDTQYF.

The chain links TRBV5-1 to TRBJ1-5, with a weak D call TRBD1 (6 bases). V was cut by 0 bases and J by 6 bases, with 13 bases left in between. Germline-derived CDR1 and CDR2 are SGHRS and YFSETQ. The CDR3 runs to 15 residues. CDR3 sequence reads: CASSLEGGAAQPQHF. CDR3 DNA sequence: TGCGCCAGCAGCTTGGAAGGGGGAGCGGCTCAGCCCCAGCATTTT.

In DNA, the CDR3 is TGTGCCAGCAGCTTAGGACTGGCAAACGAGCAGTACTTC. This codes for CASSLGLANEQYF. The chain couples TRBV7-9 to TRBJ2-7; D is unclear. V lost 1 base, J lost 5 bases, and 9 bases lay in between. Germline V gene sequence: CDR1 SEHNR, CDR2 FQNEAQ (reference sequence). This CDR3 has 13 amino acids.

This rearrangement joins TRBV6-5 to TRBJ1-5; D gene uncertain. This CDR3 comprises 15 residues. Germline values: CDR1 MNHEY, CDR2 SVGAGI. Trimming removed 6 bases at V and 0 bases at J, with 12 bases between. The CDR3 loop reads CASRYQRHSNQPQHF. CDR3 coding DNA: TGTGCCAGCAGGTACCAGAGACATAGCAATCAGCCCCAGCATTTT.

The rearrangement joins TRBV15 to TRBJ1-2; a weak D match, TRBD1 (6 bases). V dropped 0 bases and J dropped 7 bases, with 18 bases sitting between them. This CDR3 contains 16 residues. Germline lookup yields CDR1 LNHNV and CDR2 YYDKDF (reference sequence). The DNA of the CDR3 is TGTGCCACCAGCAGAGATACAGGGCCCGAGGCCATTGGCTACACCTTC. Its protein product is CATSRDTGPEAIGYTF. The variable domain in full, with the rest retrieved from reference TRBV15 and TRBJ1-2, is DAMVIQNPRYQVTQFGKPVTLSCSQTLNHNVMYWYQQKSSQAPKLLFHYYDKDFNNEADTPDNFQSRRPNTSFCFLDIRSPGLGDTAMYLCATSRDTGPEAIGYTFGSGTRLTVV.

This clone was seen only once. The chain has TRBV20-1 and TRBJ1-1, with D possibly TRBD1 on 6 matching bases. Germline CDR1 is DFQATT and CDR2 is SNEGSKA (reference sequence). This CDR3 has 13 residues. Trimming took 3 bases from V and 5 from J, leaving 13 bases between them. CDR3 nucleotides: TGCAGTGCTAGTAAGGGGGAAGGGACTGAAGCTTTCTTT. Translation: CSASKGEGTEAFF.